This entry is about one T cell receptor beta chain. Its antigen is as yet unknown. PBMCs numbering at least 6 million were isolated per sample. This record belongs to a study of blood T cells in healthy people across ages. Study findings and constraints: More naive CD4+ cells and higher diversity marked long-lived donors relative to aged donors.

The CDR3 spans 14 residues. The V end was cut by 4 bases, the J end by 1 base, with 10 bases between. The germline V gene encodes CDR1 MDHEN and CDR2 SYDVKM. A J-beta primer mix and a sample-barcoded 5' primer were used in a second PCR of roughly 6 to 12 cycles. CDR3-containing paired-end reads numbered at least 3 million in each sample. A single record per CDR3 protein comes from TCRdb applying MiXCR to the 5' RACE reads. Here the sample spans about 970,000 distinct CDR3 sequences, about 51% being singletons. The material sequenced was blood. The V and J genes are TRBV28 and TRBJ1-1, with unresolved D. The sequence was obtained from a woman aged 55-69 years in good health. The CDR3 DNA sequence: TGTGCCAGCAGTTCCCCCCGTCGGAACACTGAAGCTTTCTTT. It encodes CASSSPRRNTEAFF.